A single sample gave rise to the 32 T cell receptor beta chains below, sequenced in a study of regulatory T cells in long-lasting Graves disease. For TCR beta, libraries came from iRepertoire HTBI primers and Arm-PCR of CDR3 regions. In TCRdb, the multiplex PCR reads were re-called with MiXCR into one record per CDR3 protein. Among hundreds of thousands of distinct CDR3 sequences listed, 20% to 25% were seen once. Specified time point: persistent/refractory GD, antithyroid drugs over 5 years with positive TRAb. PBMCs provided the RNA from which the TCR library was made. The specimen comprised peripheral blood mononuclear cells (PBMCs), sampled when the disease was refractory, from a patient treated with antithyroid drugs. The receptors were sampled from a female donor with Graves disease.

V gene TRBV19 combines with J gene TRBJ1-6; D perhaps matches TRBD1 (5 bases). V was shortened by 3 bases and J by 7 bases, with 13 bases between the two germline ends. The CDR3 sequence is 15 residues long. Germline CDR1 LNHDA, CDR2 SQIVND (reference sequence). This chain's CDR3 is CASSIGTRGNSPLHF. As DNA, the CDR3 is TGTGCCAGTAGTATCGGAACCCGGGGCAATTCACCCCTCCACTTT. Drawing the rest from reference TRBV19 and TRBJ1-6, the complete variable domain is DGGITQSPKYLFRKEGQNVTLSCEQNLNHDAMYWYRQDPGQGLRLIYYSQIVNDFQKGDIAEGYSVSREKKESFPLTVTSAQKNPTAFYLCASSIGTRGNSPLHFGNGTRLTVT.

Only a few counts were recorded for this clonotype. The chain carries TRBV7-2 and TRBJ2-7, with 8 bases identical to TRBD1. CDR3 size: 15 residues. V trimming: 1 base; J trimming: 4 bases; junction bases outside the gene matches: 6. Germline assignment: CDR1 SGHTA and CDR2 FQGNSA. The CDR3 region has the DNA TGTGCCAGCAGCTTAGACAGACAGGGGTATTACGAGCAGTACTTC. This codes for CASSLDRQGYYEQYF.

This clonotype has just a few counts. V and J are TRBV28 and TRBJ2-7, with a possible D match to TRBD2 (6 bases). In germline, CDR1 is MDHEN, CDR2 SYDVKM. Trimming removed 6 bases from V and 5 bases from J, with 26 bases in between. There are 17 residues in the CDR3. CDR3 nucleotides: TGTGCCAGCAGATCAAAACCCCGGGAGTGGTCCAGGGACGAGCAGTACTTC. Protein product: CASRSKPREWSRDEQYF. Together with reference TRBV28 and TRBJ2-7, the CDR3 gives the full variable domain: DVKVTQSSRYLVKRTGEKVFLECVQDMDHENMFWYRQDPGLGLRLIYFSYDVKMKEKGDIPEGYSVSREKKERFSLILESASTNQTSMYLCASRSKPREWSRDEQYFGPGTRLTVT.

The chain has TRBV5-1 and TRBJ2-3; TRBD2 is a possible D gene (6 bases). The V and J ends lost 6 bases and 0 bases respectively, with 14 bases between them. The germline V gene has CDR1 SGHRS and CDR2 YFSETQ. The CDR3 has 15 amino acids. The CDR3 here is CASIGGDSSTDTQYF. In nucleotides, the CDR3 is TGCGCCAGCATTGGAGGGGATTCTAGCACAGATACGCAGTATTTT.

This clonotype was seen only a few times. The gene calls are TRBV7-2 and TRBJ2-4; maybe TRBD1 (6 bases). V was cut by 5 bases and J by 0 bases, with 17 bases left in between. The CDR3 is 17 amino acids. From germline, CDR1 is SGHTA and CDR2 FQGNSA. CDR3 sequence: CASSDRTDDIAKNIQYF. Here the CDR3 DNA reads TGTGCCAGCAGCGACCGGACAGATGATATAGCCAAAAACATTCAGTACTTC. The whole variable domain, filled in from reference TRBV7-2 and TRBJ2-4, reads GAGVSQSPSNKVTEKGKDVELRCDPISGHTALYWYRQSLGQGLEFLIYFQGNSAPDKSGLPSDRFSAERTGGSVSTLTIQRTQQEDSAVYLCASSDRTDDIAKNIQYFGAGTRLSVL.

As to this clonotype: With a much larger clone just one base away, this may be a read error. This rearrangement joins TRBV7-9 to TRBJ2-7; D is unclear. There are 16 residues in the CDR3. CDR1 and CDR2 from the germline V gene are SEHNR and FQNEAQ (reference sequence). Trimming removed 2 bases from V and 4 bases from J, with 18 bases in between. The CDR3 DNA reads as TGTGCCAGCAGCTTATTCGGGTCCGGACCTGGGTACGAGCAGTACTTC. It translates to CASSLFGSGPGYEQYF.

V and J are TRBV20-1 and TRBJ2-7; TRBD1 matches at 11 bases. The CDR3 sequence is 13 residues long. Germline values: CDR1 DFQATT, CDR2 SNEGSKA (reference sequence). The trim removed 5 bases at V and 5 bases at J, leaving 5 bases unmatched. CDR3 sequence reads: CSAGQGAEDEQYF. CDR3 coding DNA: TGCAGTGCTGGACAGGGGGCTGAGGACGAGCAGTACTTC.

In the case of this clonotype: With a much larger clone just one base away, this may be a read error. Since no conserved phenylalanine or tryptophan closes the CDR3, a read error is the likely cause. The chain couples TRBV28 to TRBJ2-7; D possibly corresponds to TRBD1 (5 bases). Trimming removed 6 bases at V and 5 bases at J, with 26 bases between. The CDR3 extends over 17 amino acids. CDR1 is MDHEN and CDR2 is SYDVKM in the germline V gene. CDR3 amino acids: CASSLLSPNTRGNEQYS. The DNA for the CDR3 is TGTGCCAGCAGCCTCCTTTCCCCAAACACAAGGGGCAACGAGCAGTACTCC.

This clonotype was observed many times. Written as DNA, the CDR3 is TGCAGCGTGTGCAGGGTGAGGGGGTACCAAGAGACCCAGTACTTC. This gives the protein CSVCRVRGYQETQYF. The chain carries TRBV29-1 and TRBJ2-5; D is possibly TRBD1 (6 bases). Trimming removed 6 bases from V and 0 bases from J, with 17 bases in between. The V gene's germline CDR1 is SQVTM and CDR2 ANQGSEA. CDR3 length: 15 residues.

The J gene is TRBJ2-1, the V gene TRBV6-1, with TRBD2 matching over 9 bases. The CDR3 has 15 residues. V lost 4 bases to trimming and J lost 2 bases; unmatched junction nucleotides: 3. CDR1 MNHNS and CDR2 SASEGT come from the germline V gene. The CDR3 DNA reads as TGTGCCAGCAGTGCTAGCGGGGTCCCCTACAATGAGCAGTTCTTC. Translated: CASSASGVPYNEQFF.

The CDR3 here is CASSQGVVVRLNQPQHF. CDR3 sequence (DNA): TGCGCCAGCAGCCAGGGAGTGGTGGTCAGGCTTAATCAGCCCCAGCATTTT. The chain combines TRBV4-1 with TRBJ1-5, with unresolved D. This CDR3 region has 17 residues. Germline V gene lookup returns CDR1 MGHRA and CDR2 YSYEKL. With 3 bases removed from V and 4 bases from J, the gap between germline ends came to 19 bases.

The chain links TRBV25-1 to TRBJ1-1; a weak D match, TRBD1 (5 bases). This CDR3 is built from 14 residues. Between the trimmed V and J ends, which lost 5 bases and 4 bases, there was a span of 14 bases. Germline assignment: CDR1 MGHDK and CDR2 SYGVNS. CDR3 nucleotide sequence: TGTGCCAGCAGTCGGGGGTGGGTTAGCACTGAAGCTTTCTTT. Its translation is CASSRGWVSTEAFF.

This clonotype was seen repeatedly, ten times or more. The gene calls are TRBV6-2 or TRBV6-3 and TRBJ1-6, with D maybe TRBD1 (5 bases). The ends were cut back, 5 bases at V and 8 bases at J, with 22 bases in the middle. The CDR3 is 17 residues long. Per the germline V gene, CDR1 is MNHEY and CDR2 is SVGEGT. The CDR3 loop reads CASSHQGFGGRHSPLHF. The CDR3 DNA sequence: TGTGCCAGCAGTCATCAAGGTTTCGGGGGAAGGCATTCACCCCTCCACTTT.

This clonotype turned up a few times. The V and J genes are TRBV11-2 and TRBJ2-7; D is unresolved. Germline V CDR1 and CDR2: SGHAT, FQNNGV. The V end lost 2 bases, the J end lost 2 bases, and 10 bases lay between the germline ends. CDR3 length: 14 residues. The CDR3: CASSLQSAAYEQYF. The CDR3 DNA reads as TGTGCCAGCAGCTTACAGTCTGCCGCCTACGAGCAGTACTTC.

This clonotype has at least ten counts. The rearrangement links TRBV15 to TRBJ2-7, with a tentative D call TRBD1 (6 bases). The CDR3 sequence is 12 residues long. Germline loops: CDR1 LNHNV, CDR2 YYDKDF (reference sequence). V lost 5 bases and J 3 bases, leaving 8 bases between the germline ends. The CDR3 nucleotides read TGTGCCACCAGCCGGGACATCTACGAGCAGTACTTC. Protein sequence: CATSRDIYEQYF.

The gene calls are TRBV7-2 and TRBJ2-7; 11 nucleotides line up with TRBD2. V gave up 6 bases and J gave up 2 bases; unmatched junction bases: 6. The CDR3 runs to 15 residues. Germline V CDR1 and CDR2: SGHTA, FQGNSA. The CDR3: CASRPTSGATYEQYF. The CDR3 DNA follows: TGTGCCAGCAGACCGACTAGCGGGGCCACCTACGAGCAGTACTTC. The variable domain in full, with the rest retrieved from reference TRBV7-2 and TRBJ2-7, is GAGVSQSPSNKVTEKGKDVELRCDPISGHTALYWYRQSLGQGLEFLIYFQGNSAPDKSGLPSDRFSAERTGGSVSTLTIQRTQQEDSAVYLCASRPTSGATYEQYFGPGTRLTVT.

J is TRBJ2-1 and V is TRBV28; D is ambiguous. CDR3 length: 17 residues. The V gene's germline CDR1 is MDHEN and CDR2 SYDVKM. Trimming took 1 base from V and 3 from J, leaving 16 bases between them. CDR3 region: CASSLYTPSQNYNEQFF. The DNA of the CDR3 is TGTGCCAGCAGTTTATATACCCCGTCTCAGAACTACAATGAGCAGTTCTTC.

There are a few counts of this clonotype. This chain links TRBV11-1 with TRBJ2-1; possible D gene TRBD1, 6 bases. Germline CDR1 and CDR2: SGHAT and FQDESV (reference sequence). V was trimmed by 7 bases and J by 0 bases, leaving 16 bases between them. This CDR3 region has 16 residues. CDR3 sequence: CASTLGAGPSYNEQFF. CDR3 in DNA: TGTGCCAGCACCCTGGGGGCGGGCCCCTCCTACAATGAGCAGTTCTTC.

Note on this clonotype: The junction and the germline gene differ at one end; a read error may be behind it. The V gene is TRBV11-2, the J gene TRBJ2-7; no clear D gene. The germline V gene encodes CDR1 SGHAT and CDR2 FQNNGV. This CDR3 spans 14 amino acids. CDR3 loop: CASSLDPPSYGQYF. The CDR3 nucleotides are TGTGCCAGCAGCTTAGATCCGCCCTCCTACGGGCAGTACTTC. Looking up the rest from reference TRBV11-2 and TRBJ2-7 gives the full variable domain: EAGVAQSPRYKIIEKRQSVAFWCNPISGHATLYWYQQILGQGPKLLIQFQNNGVVDDSQLPKDRFSAERLKGVDSTLKIQPAKLEDSAVYLCASSLDPPSYGQYFGPGTRLTVT.

The gene calls are TRBV6-5 and TRBJ2-5; the D call may be TRBD1 or TRBD2 (7 bases each). CDR1 and CDR2 (germline): MNHEY, SVGAGI. V lost 1 base to trimming and J lost 4 bases, with 16 bases between them. CDR3 length: 16 amino acids. The CDR3 bases are TGTGCCAGCAGTTACTGGCAGGGGGGGCAGGGAGAGACCCAGTACTTC. This codes for CASSYWQGGQGETQYF.

This chain uses TRBV2 with TRBJ2-5; 8 bases line up with TRBD2. The trim removed 2 bases at V and 2 bases at J, leaving 7 bases unmatched. Germline V lookup: CDR1 SNHLY, CDR2 FYNNEI. CDR3 length: 16 amino acids. The CDR3 reads CASSEQPSGYQETQYF. The CDR3 DNA reads as TGTGCCAGCAGTGAACAGCCTAGCGGGTATCAAGAGACCCAGTACTTC.

This clonotype has at least ten counts. In DNA, the CDR3 is TGTGCCAGCAGTTTAGGCCGGGACAGGGGGCTGGATGGCTACACCTTC. Translating gives CASSLGRDRGLDGYTF. The genes are TRBV28 and TRBJ1-2; 12 nucleotides align to TRBD1. The CDR3 sequence is 16 residues long. The germline CDR1 and CDR2 sequences are MDHEN and SYDVKM. J gave up 6 bases and V 2 bases, and 7 bases lay outside the gene matches.

This clonotype was detected only a few times. The genes are TRBV6-2 or TRBV6-3 and TRBJ1-6; weak D call: TRBD1 (5 bases). The germline CDR1 and CDR2 sequences are MNHEY and SVGEGT. The CDR3 spans 14 residues. Trimming took off 6 bases at V and 9 bases at J, with 15 bases between the two ends. For the CDR3, the DNA is TGTGCCAGCAGGTACAGGTTTGAGAGTTCACCCCTCCACTTT. This gives the protein CASRYRFESSPLHF.

Worth noting for this clonotype: Given a much more abundant clone one base away, this may be a read error. Here the CDR3 omits its conserved ending phenylalanine or tryptophan, so a read error is the likely source. The chain couples TRBV6-1 to TRBJ1-2, with D tentatively TRBD1 (5 bases). Per the germline V gene, CDR1 is MNHNS and CDR2 is SASEGT. With 7 bases removed from V and 4 bases from J, the gap between germline ends came to 10 bases. The length of the CDR3 is 12 residues. As DNA, the CDR3 is TGTGCCAGCACGGGGGGAGGCTATGGCTACACCTCC. Its protein product is CASTGGGYGYTS.

V is TRBV4-1 and J is TRBJ1-2; no firm D call. This CDR3 is 12 amino acids long. Germline CDR1 and CDR2: MGHRA and YSYEKL. Trimming took 1 base from V and 9 from J, leaving 9 bases between them. CDR3: CASSQAPHRYTF. CDR3 sequence (DNA): TGCGCCAGCAGCCAAGCCCCGCATCGCTACACCTTC.

This clonotype was seen at least ten times. This chain uses TRBV5-1 with TRBJ1-4, with 7 bases that match TRBD1. V shed 2 bases, J shed 5 bases, and the junction held 6 bases outside the gene matches. From germline, CDR1 is SGHRS and CDR2 YFSETQ. CDR3 length: 15 residues. In DNA form, the CDR3 reads TGCGCCAGCAGCTTCCGGGACAGCGAGAATGAAAAACTGTTTTTT. Its protein is CASSFRDSENEKLFF.

In the case of this clonotype: This clone may be a read error of a much larger clone one base away. The CDR3: CASSLTTGASSGETQYF. CDR3 DNA sequence: TGTGCCAGCAGTTTAACGACGGGGGCCTCGTCTGGAGAGACCCAGTACTTC. The chain uses TRBV6-5 and TRBJ2-5, with D possibly being TRBD1 or TRBD2 (6 bases each). Between the trimmed V and J ends, which lost 4 bases and 4 bases, there was a span of 22 bases. The germline V gene has CDR1 MNHEY and CDR2 SVGAGI. The length of the CDR3 is 17 residues.

This clonotype has a handful of counts. The chain uses TRBV7-9 and TRBJ2-7, with 7 bases lining up with TRBD1. CDR1 and CDR2 (germline): SEHNR, FQNEAQ (reference sequence). CDR3 length: 15 residues. V shed 5 bases, J shed 3 bases, and the junction held 10 bases outside the gene matches. For the CDR3, the DNA is TGTGCCAGCAGCCGCAGAGGGACAGAGGACTACGAGCAGTACTTC. The encoded protein is CASSRRGTEDYEQYF.

In regard to this clonotype: This could be a read error, since a much larger clone is one nucleotide away. The V call is TRBV6-5, the J call TRBJ1-1; D is ambiguous. Germline CDR1 reads MNHEY; CDR2 reads SVGAGI. Trimming stripped 4 bases from V and 5 bases from J, with 14 bases between. The CDR3 is 14 residues long. CDR3 residues: CASSWTASWTEAFF. The DNA of the CDR3 is TGTGCCAGCAGTTGGACCGCCTCCTGGACTGAAGCTTTCTTT.

This clonotype has just a few counts. This rearrangement joins TRBV7-2 to TRBJ2-7, with TRBD2 matching 7 bases. V trimming: 5 bases; J trimming: 5 bases; junction bases outside the gene matches: 15. Germline V gene sequence: CDR1 SGHTA, CDR2 FQGNSA. The CDR3 totals 16 residues. The CDR3 spells CASSRGAVAGRNEQYF. In nucleotides, the CDR3 is TGTGCCAGCAGCCGTGGGGCGGTAGCGGGCCGCAACGAGCAGTACTTC.

This clonotype was picked up many times. This chain joins TRBV29-1 and TRBJ2-2; weak D call: TRBD2 (5 bases). The CDR3 has 13 amino acids. V was shortened by 3 bases and J by 1 base, with 6 bases between the two germline ends. Per germline, CDR1 SQVTM and CDR2 ANQGSEA. The CDR3 region is CSVDRGNTGELFF. For the CDR3, the DNA is TGCAGCGTTGATCGGGGGAACACCGGGGAGCTGTTTTTT.

The CDR3 loop reads CASSPVPGQGNTGELFF. In DNA form, the CDR3 reads TGCGCCAGCAGCCCAGTTCCGGGACAGGGGAACACCGGGGAGCTGTTTTTT. This chain links TRBV4-1 with TRBJ2-2, with 9 nucleotides matching TRBD1. This CDR3 has 17 residues. The trim removed 4 bases at V and 1 base at J, leaving 7 bases unmatched. Per germline, CDR1 MGHRA and CDR2 YSYEKL.